Listed below are T cell receptor beta chains from one sample, sequenced in a study of cytomegalovirus exposure and HLA in healthy donors. Only in-frame clones appear in the TCRdb table, and some are missing; sequencing was by immunoSEQ multiplex PCR. Of roughly 130,000 clones in the sample, about 86% are singletons; the top ten hold about 0.75%. Input material: PBMCs. These receptors were obtained from a man younger than 35 in good health and CMV-seronegative. Both conserved end residues are part of each CDR3. Each record gives: V gene, J gene, clone size, D gene, CDR3 protein, CDR3 DNA. D genes are given only for firm matches. Some rows mark clone size as missing; the rest say once, few, many or name a class of expanded clone.

>TRBV2|TRBJ2-1|-|TRBD2
CARAEFAGGPINEQFF
TGTGCCAGAGCTGAGTTCGCGGGGGGGCCTATAAATGAGCAGTTCTTC
>TRBV25-1|TRBJ1-5|-|-
CASSDDTVGRGQPQHF
TGTGCCAGCAGTGACGACACCGTTGGGAGGGGCCAGCCCCAGCATTTT
>TRBV9|TRBJ2-1|-|TRBD1
CASSGSGTGLNEQFF
TGTGCCAGCAGCGGCTCCGGGACAGGGTTGAATGAGCAGTTCTTC
>TRBV6-6|TRBJ2-7|-|-
CASSPNAYEQYF
TGTGCCAGCAGCCCTAACGCCTACGAGCAGTACTTC
>TRBV4-1|TRBJ1-5|-|-
CASSQIRNQPQHF
TGCGCCAGCAGCCAAATCAGAAATCAGCCCCAGCATTTT
>TRBV10-3|TRBJ2-1|-|TRBD1
CAISPGTGIGNEQFF
TGTGCCATCTCACCAGGGACAGGGATAGGCAATGAGCAGTTCTTC
>TRBV19|TRBJ2-7|-|TRBD1
CASRQGSYEQYF
TGTGCCAGTCGACAGGGATCCTACGAGCAGTACTTC
>TRBV15|TRBJ1-5|-|-
CATSSKVENQPQHF
TGTGCCACCAGCAGCAAAGTCGAGAATCAGCCCCAGCATTTT
>TRBV6-1|TRBJ1-1|-|TRBD1
CASRLTGGTEAFF
TGTGCCAGCAGGCTGACAGGGGGTACTGAAGCTTTCTTT
>TRBV30|TRBJ1-6|-|-
CAWRPGEGLYNSPLHF
TGTGCCTGGAGACCCGGGGAGGGCCTATATAATTCACCCCTCCACTTT
>TRBV7-9|TRBJ1-5|-|TRBD1
CASSGTGGSQPQHF
TGTGCCAGCAGCGGGACAGGGGGAAGTCAGCCCCAGCATTTT
>TRBV5-4|TRBJ1-4|-|TRBD1
CAGSNSGGNIGKLFF
TGTGCCGGGTCGAATTCAGGGGGCAATATCGGAAAACTGTTTTTT
>TRBV6-1|TRBJ1-2|-|TRBD1
CASSRNSDRVSGYTF
TGTGCCAGCAGCCGAAACTCGGACAGGGTGAGCGGCTACACCTTC
>TRBV7-2|TRBJ1-6|-|TRBD1
CASRQNSAGGSFNF
TGTGCCAGCAGACAAAACTCGGCAGGGGGTAGTTTTAACTTT
>TRBV5-4|TRBJ2-2|few|-
CASSFPTGELFF
TGTGCCAGCAGCTTTCCGACCGGGGAGCTGTTTTTT
>TRBV19|TRBJ2-7|-|-
CASKRGHNYEQYF
TGTGCCAGTAAACGTGGACACAACTACGAGCAGTACTTC
>TRBV27|TRBJ2-3|-|TRBD2
CASSLSRIGGVTDTQYF
TGTGCCAGCAGTTTATCCCGAATCGGGGGGGTCACAGATACGCAGTATTTT
>TRBV6-5|TRBJ1-5|-|TRBD1
CASNLQGNNQPQHF
TGTGCCAGCAACCTACAGGGGAACAATCAGCCCCAGCATTTT
>TRBV30|TRBJ1-1|-|-
CAWSVNRNTEAFF
TGTGCCTGGAGTGTAAATAGGAACACTGAAGCTTTCTTT
>TRBV6-6|TRBJ2-1|-|TRBD2
CASSYFQSGGNEQFF
TGTGCCAGCAGTTACTTTCAGTCGGGGGGCAATGAGCAGTTCTTC
>TRBV30|TRBJ1-3|-|TRBD1
CAWSVPGGGRNGNTIYF
TGTGCCTGGAGTGTCCCAGGGGGCGGAAGAAATGGAAACACCATATATTTT
>TRBV7-9|TRBJ2-3|few|-
CASSGRAASSSDTQYF
TGTGCCAGCAGCGGGCGGGCGGCCTCCTCCTCAGATACGCAGTATTTT
>TRBV30|TRBJ1-6|-|-
CAWSVGQGNSPLHF
TGTGCCTGGAGTGTAGGCCAGGGGAATTCACCCCTCCACTTT
>TRBV5-4|TRBJ1-6|-|-
CASSLAFGNSPLHF
TGTGCCAGCAGCTTGGCCTTCGGGAATTCACCCCTCCACTTT
>TRBV5-1|TRBJ2-1|-|TRBD1
CASSLEGFTGTGSYNEQFF
TGCGCCAGCAGCTTGGAAGGTTTCACCGGGACAGGGTCCTACAATGAGCAGTTCTTC
>TRBV5-8|TRBJ2-1|-|-
CASSLWAGLYNEQFF
TGTGCCAGCAGCTTGTGGGCAGGCCTTTACAATGAGCAGTTCTTC
>TRBV13|TRBJ1-2|-|-
CASSFSGRQRGAGYTF
TGTGCCAGCAGCTTCTCAGGACGACAGCGGGGAGCAGGCTACACCTTC
>TRBV9|TRBJ1-1|-|-
CASSEGQQNTEAFF
TGTGCCAGCAGCGAGGGGCAGCAGAACACTGAAGCTTTCTTT
>TRBV28|TRBJ2-4|-|-
CASSLFGALNIQYF
TGTGCCAGCAGTTTATTTGGAGCCTTAAACATTCAGTACTTC
>TRBV11-3|TRBJ2-3|-|TRBD1
CASSHRDRGRDTQYF
TGTGCCAGCAGCCACCGGGACAGGGGACGAGATACGCAGTATTTT
>TRBV18|TRBJ1-6|-|TRBD1
CASSQGTGLTYLHF
TGTGCCAGCTCCCAGGGGACAGGGTTGACATACCTCCACTTT
>TRBV27|TRBJ1-6|-|-
CASSLHTRVDSPLHF
TGTGCCAGCAGTTTACATACGCGGGTGGATTCACCCCTCCACTTT
>TRBV19|TRBJ1-1|-|-
CASSPPTVRMNTEAFF
TGTGCCAGTAGTCCCCCGACAGTTCGCATGAACACTGAAGCTTTCTTT
>TRBV11-3|TRBJ2-2|-|TRBD1
CASSFQIGTANTGELFF
TGTGCCAGCAGCTTCCAAATTGGGACAGCCAACACCGGGGAGCTGTTTTTT
>TRBV4-1|TRBJ2-1|few|-
CASSQDLHGDEQFF
TGCGCCAGCAGCCAAGACCTACACGGGGATGAGCAGTTCTTC
>TRBV11-3|TRBJ2-2|-|-
CASSSGSRPGGELFF
TGTGCCAGCAGCTCGGGAAGCAGGCCCGGGGGGGAGCTGTTTTTT